The next 19 T cell receptor beta chains were all read from a single sample in a study of blood T cell repertoires in COVID-19. Assay used: immunoSEQ multiplex PCR; TCRdb lists only in-frame clones, some missing. Counted here are approximately 310,000 clones, 70% to 90% occurring once; the ten biggest clones make up about 8%. Sequenced sample: peripheral blood. The receptors were sampled from a woman in her 50s who had recovered from COVID-19.

V and J are TRBV7-2 and TRBJ2-5; 7 nucleotides agree with TRBD1. J lost 4 bases, V lost 5 bases, and 4 bases had no gene match. Germline CDR1 is SGHTA and CDR2 is FQGNSA. The CDR3 spans 13 residues. Written as DNA, the CDR3 is TGTGCCAGCAGCGTAAGGGGGCCAGAGACCCAGTACTTC. This gives the protein CASSVRGPETQYF. The variable domain in full, completed from reference TRBV7-2 and TRBJ2-5, reads GAGVSQSPSNKVTEKGKDVELRCDPISGHTALYWYRQSLGQGLEFLIYFQGNSAPDKSGLPSDRFSAERTGGSVSTLTIQRTQQEDSAVYLCASSVRGPETQYFGPGTRLLVL.

The V call is TRBV28, the J call TRBJ1-2; D is undetermined. The length of the CDR3 is 24 residues. V dropped 2 bases and J dropped 3 bases, with 40 bases sitting between them. CDR1 MDHEN and CDR2 SYDVKM come from the germline V gene. The CDR3 reads CASSLNLSLRIYCRIEYWYYGYTF. CDR3 DNA: TGTGCCAGCAGTTTAAACTTAAGTTTGAGGATTTACTGTAGAATCGAGTACTGGTACTATGGCTACACCTTC.

The chain combines TRBV20-1 with TRBJ2-7; D may be TRBD1 (5 bases). The CDR3 is 14 residues long. Trimming removed 3 bases at V and 6 bases at J, with 18 bases between. Germline assignment: CDR1 DFQATT and CDR2 SNEGSKA (reference sequence). The CDR3 DNA reads as TGCAGTGCTAGTTCTGGCGGACAATTTCCCGAGCAGTACTTC. Protein: CSASSGGQFPEQYF.

This chain links TRBV29-1 with TRBJ1-2; 11 bases match TRBD1. Germline V CDR1 and CDR2: SQVTM, ANQGSEA. The CDR3 extends over 15 amino acids. With V trimmed by 1 base and J by 7 bases, 8 bases remained unmatched. As DNA, the CDR3 is TGCAGCGTTGAAGTATCAGCGGGACAGGGGGGTGGCTACACCTTC. Translation: CSVEVSAGQGGGYTF.

This rearrangement joins TRBV15 to TRBJ1-2, with D tentatively TRBD1 (5 bases). This CDR3 has 15 residues. Looked up from germline, CDR1 is LNHNV and CDR2 is YYDKDF (reference sequence). V gave up 0 bases and J gave up 4 bases, with 12 bases separating them. CDR3 amino acids: CATSRDAWGGYGYTF. For the CDR3, the DNA is TGTGCCACCAGCAGAGATGCGTGGGGGGGCTATGGCTACACCTTC.

The table lists this clone with a few counts. The chain is built from TRBV3-1 (or the pseudogene TRBV3-2) and TRBJ2-7; TRBD1 matches 11 bases. CDR3 size: 15 residues. With 1 base clipped from V and 2 bases from J, the junction kept 1 base outside the gene matches. Germline CDR1 is LGHDT and CDR2 is YNNKEL (reference sequence). In DNA, the CDR3 is TGTGCCAGCAGCCAAGCGGGACAGGGGGCCTACGAGCAGTACTTC. This encodes CASSQAGQGAYEQYF.

The chain links TRBV5-1 to TRBJ2-1, with D perhaps TRBD2 (7 bases). The CDR3 is 16 residues long. CDR1 is SGHRS, CDR2 YFSETQ, per germline. Trimming took off 7 bases at V and 5 bases at J, with 22 bases between the two ends. The CDR3 nucleotides are TGCGCCAGCGCCCCGGGGGCTAGCGGAAGAAACAATGAGCAGTTCTTC. Its translation: CASAPGASGRNNEQFF.

This clone was seen a few times. This chain connects TRBV4-1 to TRBJ1-1; 7 bases fit TRBD1. The CDR3 is 14 amino acids. Germline CDR1 and CDR2: MGHRA and YSYEKL. V was clipped by 4 bases and J by 3 bases; unmatched bases: 5. CDR3 sequence: CASSLTGWDTEAFF. The CDR3 region has the DNA TGCGCCAGCAGCCTGACAGGGTGGGACACTGAAGCTTTCTTT.

The chain links TRBV7-2 to TRBJ2-3; the D is unclear. CDR1 and CDR2 (germline): SGHTA, FQGNSA. This CDR3 region has 13 residues. Between the trimmed V and J ends, which lost 5 bases and 3 bases, there was a span of 9 bases. CDR3 nucleotides: TGTGCCAGCAGCATGTCTAGGACAGATACGCAGTATTTT. It encodes CASSMSRTDTQYF.

The rearrangement joins TRBV28 to TRBJ2-6; maybe TRBD1 (6 bases). V dropped 8 bases and J dropped 2 bases, with 13 bases sitting between them. Germline assignment: CDR1 MDHEN and CDR2 SYDVKM. CDR3 length: 15 residues. DNA for the CDR3: TGTGCCAGCCAAACAGGGTTTGCTGGGGCCAACGTCCTGACTTTC. Its protein is CASQTGFAGANVLTF.

This rearrangement joins TRBV27 to TRBJ2-7, with TRBD1 identical over 8 bases. V shed 3 bases, J shed 3 bases, and the junction held 4 bases outside the gene matches. The length of the CDR3 is 14 residues. Germline CDR1 MNHEY, CDR2 SMNVEV (reference sequence). CDR3 DNA sequence: TGTGCCAGCAGTTTTGGGACAGGTTTCTACGAGCAGTACTTC. As protein: CASSFGTGFYEQYF.

This clone is a singleton in its sample. V and J are TRBV30 and TRBJ1-1, with D possibly being TRBD1 (6 bases). CDR1 and CDR2 (germline): GTSNPN, SVGIG (reference sequence). V was cut by 4 bases and J by 6 bases, with 12 bases left in between. The CDR3 extends over 12 amino acids. The CDR3 here is CAWIRGRAEAFF. CDR3 sequence (DNA): TGTGCCTGGATCAGGGGAAGGGCTGAAGCTTTCTTT.

The chain employs TRBV5-4 and TRBJ2-2, with TRBD2 matching over 8 bases. Unmatched junction bases numbered 15, after V lost 4 bases and J lost 7 bases. From germline, CDR1 is SGHNT and CDR2 YYREEE (reference sequence). CDR3 size: 17 residues. CDR3 coding DNA: TGTGCCAGCAGCGTCGGAACCAGCGGGGGATCGCGCGGGGAGCTGTTTTTT. It is translated as CASSVGTSGGSRGELFF. Full variable domain (rest looked up from reference TRBV5-4 and TRBJ2-2): ETGVTQSPTHLIKTRGQQVTLRCSSQSGHNTVSWYQQALGQGPQFIFQYYREEENGRGNFPPRFSGLQFPNYSSELNVNALELDDSALYLCASSVGTSGGSRGELFFGEGSRLTVL.

The gene calls are TRBV4-1 and TRBJ2-3; TRBD2 matches at 14 bases. Germline V gene lookup returns CDR1 MGHRA and CDR2 YSYEKL. The CDR3 has 16 amino acids. Trimming removed 8 bases from V and 0 bases from J; junction bases left unmatched: 4. CDR3 DNA sequence: TGCGCCAGCCGGACTAGCGGGGGGATGAGCACAGATACGCAGTATTTT. As protein: CASRTSGGMSTDTQYF.

This sequence joins TRBV19 and TRBJ2-5; TRBD1 is a possible D gene (5 bases). V lost 9 bases and J 2 bases, leaving 13 bases between the germline ends. Germline V lookup: CDR1 LNHDA, CDR2 SQIVND (reference sequence). CDR3 length: 13 residues. For the CDR3, the DNA is TGTGCCAGCGGCGGACATAGACAAGAGACCCAGTACTTC. This encodes CASGGHRQETQYF.

The chain carries TRBV6-5 and TRBJ2-7; D may be TRBD1 (5 bases). Looked up from germline, CDR1 is MNHEY and CDR2 is SVGAGI. V shed 4 bases and J shed 2 bases, with 9 bases lying between them. The CDR3 runs to 13 residues. CDR3 in DNA: TGTGCCAGCAGTTTAGACAGTACCTACGAGCAGTACTTC. It codes for CASSLDSTYEQYF.

The rearrangement joins TRBV30 to TRBJ1-5; weak D call: TRBD1 (6 bases). The CDR3 sequence is 14 residues long. Trimming stripped 2 bases from V and 8 bases from J, with 16 bases between. Germline CDR1 GTSNPN, CDR2 SVGIG (reference sequence). The CDR3 nucleotides are TGTGCCTGGAGTCCCGGGCAGGGGTTGAAGCCCCAGCATTTT. This gives the protein CAWSPGQGLKPQHF.

This clone was seen just once. The chain carries TRBV28 and TRBJ1-4, with D perhaps matching TRBD1 (6 bases). Germline assignment: CDR1 MDHEN and CDR2 SYDVKM. V shed 5 bases and J shed 6 bases, with 10 bases lying between them. There are 13 residues in the CDR3. The CDR3 is CASSGGGDEKLFF. Written as DNA, the CDR3 is TGTGCCAGCAGTGGAGGGGGGGATGAAAAACTGTTTTTT.

The chain couples TRBV9 to TRBJ1-2; no clear D gene. In germline, CDR1 is SGDLS, CDR2 YYNGEE. Trimming cost V 0 bases and J 0 bases, with 24 bases left between them. The CDR3 totals 20 residues. DNA for the CDR3: TGTGCCAGCAGCGTAGAAGGCTCTACTGCGGCAGCTCTAACTAACTATGGCTACACCTTC. Translation gives CASSVEGSTAAALTNYGYTF. Full variable domain (remainder filled in from reference TRBV9 and TRBJ1-2): DSGVTQTPKHLITATGQRVTLRCSPRSGDLSVYWYQQSLDQGLQFLIQYYNGEERAKGNILERFSAQQFPDLHSELNLSSLELGDSALYFCASSVEGSTAAALTNYGYTFGSGTRLTVV.